Described below is a single TCR beta chain sequence and its context. This entry comes from a study of T cells expressing NK-cell markers. Study-wide background: According to the study, TCR beta repertoires originated from sorted CD3+CD56+NKG2C+, CD3+CD56+NKG2C- and CD3+CD56-NKG2C+ T cells.

TCRdb re-called the 5' RACE reads; every CDR3 protein appears as one record, without DNA. The table lists roughly 430,000 distinct CDR3 sequences. The CDR3 runs 12 residues. From germline, CDR1 is DFQATT and CDR2 SNEGSKA (reference sequence). Material for sequencing was blood T cells: a sorted CD56 or NKG2C T cell subset, CD4+ or CD8+ T cells, or bulk PBMC T cells (not recorded which). The J gene is TRBJ2-7, the V gene TRBV20-1; TCRdb's D gene call, TRBD1, goes unchecked for lack of DNA. This sequence originates from a woman between 18 and 70 years old in good health. The CDR3 here is CSARNGGYEQYF.